These 23 T cell receptor beta chains were sequenced from one sample in a study of beta chain features in type 1 diabetes. Whole-study results and caveats: Moderate yet significant TCRB CDR3 shortening was seen in Type 1 diabetes patients in all four CD4+ subsets.

The investigators reverse transcribed all of the isolated RNA, so they sequenced expressed TCRB transcripts. Only in-frame clones appear in the TCRdb table, and some are missing; sequencing was by immunoSEQ multiplex PCR. The sample records around 310,000 clones, about 14% being singletons. These receptors are not linked to any known antigen. The material sequenced was naive CD4+ T cells from blood. The receptors stem from a woman between 18 and 29 years old with type 1 diabetes.

To note about this clone: Other DNA variants within this sample encode the same CDR3. V usage is TRBV6-5 and J usage is TRBJ2-5; tentative D call: TRBD1 (6 bases). CDR3 length equals 12 residues. The V gene's germline CDR1 is MNHEY and CDR2 SVGAGI. Trimming cost V 5 bases and J 4 bases, with 8 bases left between them. This CDR3 reads CASSQGRETQYF. CDR3 DNA sequence: TGTGCCAGCAGTCAGGGGCGAGAGACCCAGTACTTC.

This chain connects TRBV19 to TRBJ1-1; no reliable D call. The CDR3 loop spans 12 amino acids. Germline CDR1 LNHDA, CDR2 SQIVND (reference sequence). V lost 8 bases and J 10 bases, leaving 17 bases between the germline ends. The CDR3 protein is CASRNGDLGAFF. In DNA, the CDR3 is TGTGCCAGTCGAAACGGGGATCTCGGAGCTTTCTTT. The entire variable domain, with the rest obtained from reference TRBV19 and TRBJ1-1, is as follows: DGGITQSPKYLFRKEGQNVTLSCEQNLNHDAMYWYRQDPGQGLRLIYYSQIVNDFQKGDIAEGYSVSREKKESFPLTVTSAQKNPTAFYLCASRNGDLGAFFGQGTRLTVV.

Concerning this clone itself: Different DNA sequences within this sample yield the same CDR3. The CDR3 DNA sequence: TGCGCCAGCAGCTTGGGGCCCGGGAGCTCCTACAATGAGCAGTTCTTC. Protein: CASSLGPGSSYNEQFF. J is TRBJ2-1 and V is TRBV5-1, with D tentatively TRBD2 (6 bases). V was shortened by 0 bases and J by 0 bases, with 10 bases between the two germline ends. CDR3 length equals 16 residues. Germline CDR1 is SGHRS and CDR2 is YFSETQ. The full variable domain, its missing parts supplied by reference TRBV5-1 and TRBJ2-1, is KAGVTQTPRYLIKTRGQQVTLSCSPISGHRSVSWYQQTPGQGLQFLFEYFSETQRNKGNFPGRFSGRQFSNSRSEMNVSTLELGDSALYLCASSLGPGSSYNEQFFGPGTRLTVL.

The chain joins TRBV5-1 to TRBJ1-4; the match to TRBD1 covers 7 bases. The CDR3 length is 12 residues. V was pared by 7 bases and J by 4 bases, with 1 base of the junction left unmatched. Germline V gene lookup returns CDR1 SGHRS and CDR2 YFSETQ. The CDR3 is CASGQDNEKLFF. DNA of the CDR3: TGCGCCAGCGGACAGGATAATGAAAAACTGTTTTTT.

V and J are TRBV12-5 and TRBJ2-1; no firm D call. Per the germline V gene, CDR1 is LGHNT and CDR2 is FRNRAP. This CDR3 has 12 amino acids. The germline V and J ends were trimmed by 2 bases and 15 bases, with 14 bases remaining between them. CDR3 sequence: CASGLSVAVPFF. The DNA of the CDR3 is TGTGCTAGTGGTTTGTCCGTAGCAGTTCCGTTCTTC.

This rearrangement joins TRBV29-1 to TRBJ2-1; perhaps TRBD1 as D (6 bases). CDR3 length equals 12 residues. Germline CDR1 SQVTM, CDR2 ANQGSEA. With 8 bases removed from V and 6 bases from J, the gap between germline ends came to 14 bases. CDR3 nucleotides: TGCAGCCAGGGTTGGGGGCGCAATGAGCAGTTCTTC. Its translation: CSQGWGRNEQFF.

The chain is built from TRBV27 and TRBJ2-3; 10 positions match TRBD1. Germline CDR1 MNHEY, CDR2 SMNVEV (reference sequence). The junction had 4 bases not matched to a gene; V was cut back by 6 bases and J by 4 bases. The CDR3 extends over 14 amino acids. CDR3 DNA: TGTGCCAGCAGATTTGGACAGGGGGCAGATACGCAGTATTTT. Protein sequence: CASRFGQGADTQYF.

This clone has only a few counts. The rearrangement links TRBV9 to TRBJ2-2; 9 bases agree with TRBD2. The trim removed 4 bases at V and 7 bases at J, leaving 14 bases unmatched. The CDR3 sequence is 17 residues long. Germline lookup yields CDR1 SGDLS and CDR2 YYNGEE. The CDR3 is CASSRSGAGGRGGELFF. The CDR3, as DNA: TGTGCCAGCAGCCGAAGTGGGGCGGGAGGGCGAGGCGGGGAGCTGTTTTTT.

This rearrangement joins TRBV7-2 to TRBJ1-2; maybe TRBD1 (5 bases). The CDR3 has 15 amino acids. Trimming removed 2 bases from V and 8 bases from J, with 18 bases in between. The germline CDR1 and CDR2 sequences are SGHTA and FQGNSA. CDR3 loop: CASSLIGVGGDGYTF. The CDR3 DNA sequence: TGTGCCAGCAGCTTAATTGGGGTCGGGGGAGACGGCTACACCTTC.

This clone was seen a few times. The chain couples TRBV29-1 to TRBJ2-3, with TRBD1 matching 7 bases. CDR3 length: 15 residues. Germline V gene sequence: CDR1 SQVTM, CDR2 ANQGSEA. Losses at the gene ends were 6 bases for V and 1 base for J; bases not matched to a gene: 10. CDR3 sequence: CSVQGDTGRTDTQYF. CDR3 DNA sequence: TGCAGCGTCCAGGGGGACACGGGCCGCACAGATACGCAGTATTTT.

This clone showed up just a few times. The genes are TRBV5-1 and TRBJ2-3; 14 bases match TRBD2. In germline, CDR1 is SGHRS, CDR2 YFSETQ. The CDR3 has 18 residues. V lost 4 bases and J lost 0; bases outside the gene matches: 7. The CDR3 spells CASSGTSGSPSSTDTQYF. Written as DNA, the CDR3 is TGCGCCAGCAGCGGGACTAGCGGGAGCCCTTCTAGCACAGATACGCAGTATTTT.

This clone occurred a few times. J is TRBJ2-1 and V is TRBV7-2, with 10 positions matching TRBD2. The CDR3 runs 15 residues. Trimming at V came to 1 base and at J to 10 bases, leaving 7 bases not matched to a gene. The germline CDR1 and CDR2 sequences are SGHTA and FQGNSA. This CDR3 is CASSLGPSGSQEQFF. CDR3 nucleotides: TGTGCCAGCAGCTTAGGGCCTAGCGGGAGCCAAGAGCAGTTCTTC.

The rearrangement joins TRBV7-9 to TRBJ2-5, with 10 nucleotides matching TRBD1. With V trimmed by 8 bases and J by 3 bases, 6 bases remained unmatched. This CDR3 has 14 residues. From germline, CDR1 is SEHNR and CDR2 FQNEAQ (reference sequence). The CDR3 DNA reads TGTGCCAGCGGACCCGGGACAGGGGAAGAGACCCAGTACTTC. Its protein is CASGPGTGEETQYF.

This chain connects TRBV21-1 to TRBJ2-5; TRBD1 is the table's D call and was not checked against the DNA. TRBV21-1 is deemed a pseudogene. The CDR3 totals 15 residues. The CDR3 nucleotides are TGTGCCAGCAGCAAGAAGGGGGCTACGCGGAGGACCCAGTACTTC. This translates into CASSKKGATRRTQYF.

The chain carries TRBV6-1 and TRBJ2-7; the D is unclear. This CDR3 is 13 amino acids long. V was shortened by 8 bases and J by 0 bases, with 11 bases between the two germline ends. CDR1 and CDR2 from the germline V gene are MNHNS and SASEGT. The CDR3 spells CASSDIRSYEQYF. DNA for the CDR3: TGTGCCAGCTCCGACATCCGCTCCTACGAGCAGTACTTC.

This clone has only a few counts. This chain connects TRBV30 to TRBJ2-1; D may be TRBD2 (6 bases). This CDR3 contains 14 residues. V lost 8 bases, J lost 2 bases, and 16 bases lay in between. The germline CDR1 and CDR2 sequences are GTSNPN and SVGIG (reference sequence). CDR3 bases: TGTGCCCGAACCCTGCGGGGACCCTACAATGAGCAGTTCTTC. It translates to CARTLRGPYNEQFF.

This clone was picked up a small number of times. The same CDR3 is also encoded by other DNA sequences in this sample. J is TRBJ2-1 and V is TRBV5-1; 14 nucleotides align to TRBD2. The CDR3 length is 15 residues. CDR1 is SGHRS and CDR2 is YFSETQ in the germline V gene. The ends lost 4 bases at V and 7 bases at J; junction bases unmatched: 4. The CDR3 nucleotides read TGCGCCAGCAGCCTACGACTAGCGGGAGGGAATGAGCAGTTCTTC. Protein product: CASSLRLAGGNEQFF.

For the CDR3, the DNA is TGCGCCAGCAGCCAACACAGGGGAGAAGCGTTCTTC. Protein sequence: CASSQHRGEAFF. The chain employs TRBV4-3 and TRBJ2-1; TRBD1 agrees at 7 bases. V lost 2 bases, J lost 15 bases, and 7 bases stayed unmatched. Per the germline V gene, CDR1 is LGHNA and CDR2 is YSLEER. This CDR3 has 12 residues.

The chain carries TRBV19 and TRBJ2-3; D gene ambiguous. The CDR3 has 14 residues. Trimming stripped 10 bases from V and 0 bases from J, with 14 bases between. The germline V gene encodes CDR1 LNHDA and CDR2 SQIVND (reference sequence). The CDR3 region has the DNA TGTGCCACCAAGGCGGTCCCTAGCACAGATACGCAGTATTTT. This codes for CATKAVPSTDTQYF.

V usage is TRBV4-2 and J usage is TRBJ2-1; 11 bases are a match to TRBD2. In germline, CDR1 is LGHNA, CDR2 YNFKEQ. The V and J ends lost 0 bases and 5 bases, in that order; junction bases with no gene match: 12. The CDR3 sequence is 19 residues long. As DNA, the CDR3 is TGTGCCAGCAGCCAAGATATACTAGCGGGAGCAAGGGCTAACAATGAGCAGTTCTTC. This gives the protein CASSQDILAGARANNEQFF.

This clone was counted between two and nine times. The CDR3 here is CAWSGLETSGRHQETQYF. CDR3 in DNA: TGTGCCTGGAGTGGGCTCGAAACTAGCGGGAGGCACCAAGAGACCCAGTACTTC. The J gene is TRBJ2-5, the V gene TRBV30; 12 bases are shared with TRBD2. J gave up 0 bases and V 1 base, and 9 bases lay outside the gene matches. Germline V CDR1 and CDR2: GTSNPN, SVGIG (reference sequence). The CDR3 spans 18 residues. The variable domain in full, with the rest retrieved from reference TRBV30 and TRBJ2-5, is SQTIHQWPATLVQPVGSPLSLECTVEGTSNPNLYWYRQAAGRGLQLLFYSVGIGQISSEVPQNLSASRPQDRQFILSSKKLLLSDSGFYLCAWSGLETSGRHQETQYFGPGTRLLVL.

In DNA form, the CDR3 reads TGTGCCAGCTCCCCCGGGAAGACTGAAGCTTTCTTT. This encodes CASSPGKTEAFF. The chain recombines TRBV18 with TRBJ1-1; no clear D gene. From germline, CDR1 is KGHSH and CDR2 LQKENI. Trimming pared 6 bases from V and 5 bases from J, leaving 10 bases between. The CDR3 has 12 amino acids.

The CDR3 loop reads CAWSELTYEQFF. The CDR3 DNA reads TGTGCCTGGAGTGAACTTACCTATGAGCAGTTCTTC. The rearrangement links TRBV30 to TRBJ2-1; D gene unclear. Germline loops: CDR1 GTSNPN, CDR2 SVGIG (reference sequence). This CDR3 has 12 amino acids. Trimming removed 1 base at V and 8 bases at J, with 9 bases between. Looking up the rest from reference TRBV30 and TRBJ2-1 gives the full variable domain: SQTIHQWPATLVQPVGSPLSLECTVEGTSNPNLYWYRQAAGRGLQLLFYSVGIGQISSEVPQNLSASRPQDRQFILSSKKLLLSDSGFYLCAWSELTYEQFFGPGTRLTVL.